These T cell receptor beta chains were read from a single sample in a study of control samples from healthy donors and cancer patients. Data came from immunoSEQ multiplex PCR; TCRdb stores just in-frame clones and leaves some out. The top ten clones hold 4.1% of a sample with fewer than 200,000 clones, around 93% of them seen once. The specimen was blood. The receptors here all came from a woman in her fifties or sixties in good health. The CDR3 runs from the conserved cysteine through the conserved F or W. Each record gives: D gene, J gene, CDR3 length, V gene, clone size, CDR3 protein, CDR3 DNA. D genes are given only for firm matches. Some rows mark clone size as missing; the rest say once, few, many or name a class of expanded clone.

d_gene: -; j_gene: TRBJ1-5; len: 13; v_gene: TRBV6-5; abundance: -; CDR3aa: CATTGLANQPQHF; CDR3nt: TGTGCCACCACAGGGTTGGCAAATCAGCCCCAGCATTTT
d_gene: -; j_gene: TRBJ2-7; len: 10; v_gene: TRBV9; abundance: once; CDR3aa: CASSVSEQYF; CDR3nt: TGTGCCAGCAGCGTTTCCGAGCAGTACTTC
d_gene: -; j_gene: TRBJ2-2; len: 13; v_gene: TRBV4-1; abundance: -; CDR3aa: CASSQGYTGELFF; CDR3nt: TGCGCCAGCAGCCAAGGATATACCGGGGAGCTGTTTTTT
d_gene: -; j_gene: TRBJ1-5; len: 13; v_gene: TRBV3-1/TRBV3-2; abundance: -; CDR3aa: CASSVFGNQPQHF; CDR3nt: TGTGCCAGCAGCGTTTTTGGCAATCAGCCCCAGCATTTT
d_gene: -; j_gene: TRBJ1-1; len: 15; v_gene: TRBV4-1; abundance: -; CDR3aa: CASSQVAGDVTEAFF; CDR3nt: TGCGCCAGCAGCCAAGTTGCGGGGGATGTCACTGAAGCTTTCTTT
d_gene: -; j_gene: TRBJ2-5; len: 14; v_gene: TRBV4-1; abundance: -; CDR3aa: CASSYRDSFESQYF; CDR3nt: TGCGCCAGCAGCTACCGGGACTCATTTGAGTCCCAGTACTTC
d_gene: TRBD1; j_gene: TRBJ2-5; len: 14; v_gene: TRBV5-1; abundance: -; CDR3aa: CASSFGQVQETQYF; CDR3nt: TGCGCCAGCAGCTTTGGACAGGTACAAGAGACCCAGTACTTC
d_gene: -; j_gene: TRBJ1-6; len: 16; v_gene: TRBV10-3; abundance: -; CDR3aa: CAISEGGVGYNSPLHF; CDR3nt: TGTGCCATCAGTGAGGGAGGGGTCGGGTATAATTCACCCCTCCACTTT
d_gene: TRBD1; j_gene: TRBJ1-4; len: 12; v_gene: TRBV18; abundance: -; CDR3aa: CASSPDRGKLFF; CDR3nt: TGTGCCAGCTCACCAGACAGGGGAAAACTGTTTTTT
d_gene: -; j_gene: TRBJ2-3; len: 17; v_gene: TRBV3-1/TRBV3-2; abundance: -; CDR3aa: CASSQDFTPSSTYTQYF; CDR3nt: TGTGCCAGCAGCCAAGATTTTACTCCCTCTAGCACATATACGCAGTATTTT
d_gene: TRBD2; j_gene: TRBJ2-5; len: 16; v_gene: TRBV2; abundance: -; CDR3aa: CASTPLAGGFGETQYF; CDR3nt: TGTGCCAGCACCCCACTAGCGGGGGGATTCGGAGAGACCCAGTACTTC
d_gene: -; j_gene: TRBJ1-1; len: 15; v_gene: TRBV4-3; abundance: once; CDR3aa: CASSQEGGQNTEAFF; CDR3nt: TGCGCCAGCAGCCAAGAAGGGGGTCAAAACACTGAAGCTTTCTTT
d_gene: -; j_gene: TRBJ2-7; len: 14; v_gene: TRBV18; abundance: -; CDR3aa: CASSNGVRYYEQYF; CDR3nt: TGTGCCAGCTCCAACGGGGTCAGATACTACGAGCAGTACTTC